This TCR beta chain was obtained from a study of blood T cells in healthy people across ages. The use of a sample-barcoded 5' primer and a J-beta primer mix characterized a second PCR of about 7 to 12 cycles. TCRdb redid the calling of the 5' RACE reads with MiXCR, one entry per CDR3 protein. The sample consists of about 1.6 million distinct CDR3 sequences, approximately 32% of them appearing once. Study findings and constraints: Versus aged donors, long-lived donors had higher diversity and more naive CD4+ cells. Strong correlation existed between TCR beta diversity and naive T cell percentage.

This CDR3 is 13 amino acids long. V was clipped by 4 bases and J by 6 bases, with 10 bases between them. Germline V gene data show CDR1 as MGHRA and CDR2 as YSYEKL. Turning to this clonotype: Antigen unknown.

V is TRBV4-1 and J is TRBJ2-1, with D uncertain. Sequenced sample: blood. The sequence derives from a woman younger than 45 in good health. This chain's CDR3 is CASSLSDLNEQFF. In DNA, the CDR3 is TGCGCCAGCAGCCTCTCGGATCTCAATGAGCAGTTCTTC.